This TCR beta chain is drawn from a study of blood T cell repertoires in COVID-19. The protocol was immunoSEQ multiplex PCR, while the TCRdb copy is restricted to in-frame clones and leaves out a portion. The sample gives about 190,000 clones, around 80% of which show up once; roughly a fifth is in the top ten. The source of this sequence is a human donor in a cohort sampled during active COVID-19. The source material was peripheral blood.

CDR3 in DNA: TGTGCCAGCAGCGTAGGGCAGGGTTCATGGGAGCAGTACTTC. This encodes CASSVGQGSWEQYF. The chain joins TRBV9 to TRBJ2-7; TRBD1 might be the D (5 bases). CDR1 and CDR2 from the germline V gene are SGDLS and YYNGEE. Between the trimmed V and J ends, which lost 0 bases and 7 bases, there was a span of 14 bases. The CDR3 is made up of 14 amino acids.